Below, 29 T cell receptor beta chains from the same sample are listed, as sequenced in a study of T cell responses to AZD1222 COVID-19 vaccine. Sequenced by immunoSEQ multiplex PCR; TCRdb stores in-frame clones only, minus some. The table lists some 150,000 clones, 88% of them singletons. The material sequenced was peripheral blood, taken on day 0 of AZD1222 vaccination. These receptors were collected from an adult in good health.

The CDR3 DNA follows: TGTGCCAGCAGTTCCCTCCAGGGAGTCAGTGAGCAGTTCTTC. Translating gives CASSSLQGVSEQFF. The V gene is TRBV6-5, the J gene TRBJ2-1; D possibly matches TRBD1 or TRBD2 (5 bases each). Germline CDR1 reads MNHEY; CDR2 reads SVGAGI. With 4 bases removed from V and 9 bases from J, the gap between germline ends came to 16 bases. The CDR3 extends over 14 amino acids.

V usage is TRBV9 and J usage is TRBJ1-2, with 8 bases fitting TRBD1. Germline values: CDR1 SGDLS, CDR2 YYNGEE. The CDR3 spans 16 residues. The trim removed 0 bases at V and 2 bases at J, leaving 6 bases unmatched. The CDR3 DNA reads as TGTGCCAGCAGCGTAGAAGGAGGGACAGGAAACTATGGCTACACCTTC. It specifies CASSVEGGTGNYGYTF.

This clone showed up just a few times. The chain employs TRBV9 and TRBJ2-1; 9 bases fit TRBD2. The germline V gene encodes CDR1 SGDLS and CDR2 YYNGEE. This CDR3 contains 17 residues. V gave up 3 bases and J gave up 4 bases; unmatched junction bases: 11. The CDR3 nucleotides are TGTGCCAGCAGCGGCGGCGGGGGGGCTTTCTCTTACAATGAGCAGTTCTTC. Translated, it gives CASSGGGGAFSYNEQFF.

This chain uses TRBV6-2 or TRBV6-3 with TRBJ1-5; the D gene is possibly TRBD1 (5 bases). This CDR3 is built from 15 residues. CDR1 and CDR2 (germline): MNHEY, SVGEGT. Trimming removed 0 bases at V and 3 bases at J, with 9 bases between. The CDR3 reads CASSYSSGPNQPQHF. CDR3 DNA sequence: TGTGCCAGCAGTTACTCCTCAGGGCCCAATCAGCCCCAGCATTTT.

The chain uses TRBV7-2 and TRBJ2-5; the D is unclear. CDR3 length: 13 amino acids. V lost 1 base, J lost 5 bases, and 8 bases lay in between. Germline lookup yields CDR1 SGHTA and CDR2 FQGNSA. CDR3: CASSLEAAETQYF. The CDR3 nucleotides are TGTGCCAGCAGCTTAGAGGCGGCCGAGACCCAGTACTTC.

The chain joins TRBV18 to TRBJ1-6, with TRBD1 matching 7 bases. The CDR3 loop spans 17 amino acids. Per germline, CDR1 KGHSH and CDR2 LQKENI. V was clipped by 2 bases and J by 6 bases; unmatched bases: 10. The CDR3 loop reads CASSPRSRDSFNSPLHF. The CDR3 DNA follows: TGTGCCAGCTCACCAAGGAGCCGGGACAGTTTTAATTCACCCCTCCACTTT.

This chain links TRBV3-1 (or the pseudogene TRBV3-2) with TRBJ1-5; D ambiguous. Germline V gene lookup returns CDR1 LGHDT and CDR2 YNNKEL (reference sequence). V gave up 3 bases and J gave up 3 bases, with 12 bases separating them. The CDR3 has 15 residues. In DNA form, the CDR3 reads TGTGCCAGCAGCCAGATGGATGGACCCAATCAGCCCCAGCATTTT. It specifies CASSQMDGPNQPQHF.

The sample holds a few counts of this clone. Other DNA sequences in this sample translate to the same CDR3. The chain combines TRBV6-5 with TRBJ2-7; D call uncertain. The V gene lost 0 bases and the J gene lost 2 bases, with 11 bases spanning the gap. CDR3 length: 15 residues. CDR1 and CDR2 (germline): MNHEY, SVGAGI. The CDR3 DNA is TGTGCCAGCAGTTACTCAGGCGGTTCCCCCTACGAGCAGTACTTC. Protein sequence: CASSYSGGSPYEQYF.

The chain employs TRBV2 and TRBJ2-7; TRBD1 might be the D (5 bases). CDR3 length: 16 amino acids. Per the germline V gene, CDR1 is SNHLY and CDR2 is FYNNEI. Trimming took 7 bases from V and 2 from J, leaving 21 bases between them. In nucleotides, the CDR3 is TGTGCCAGCAACGAAGAACAGGCGGTGTTAACCTACGAGCAGTACTTC. Amino acid sequence: CASNEEQAVLTYEQYF. Full variable domain (missing parts from reference TRBV2 and TRBJ2-7): EPEVTQTPSHQVTQMGQEVILRCVPISNHLYFYWYRQILGQKVEFLVSFYNNEISEKSEIFDDQFSVERPDGSNFTLKIRSTKLEDSAMYFCASNEEQAVLTYEQYFGPGTRLTVT.

As for this clone: The junction and the germline gene differ at one end; a read error may be behind it. The rearrangement joins TRBV7-7 to TRBJ1-2, with D unclear. Germline V gene lookup returns CDR1 SSHAT and CDR2 FNYEAQ (reference sequence). This CDR3 is built from 12 residues. This CDR3 is CASSGDGGGLSF. The CDR3 bases are TGTGCTAGCAGCGGAGATGGTGGCGGCCTTTCCTTC. Complete variable domain (other parts from reference TRBV7-7 and TRBJ1-2): GAGVSQSPRYKVTKRGQDVTLRCDPISSHATLYWYQQALGQGPEFLTYFNYEAQPDKSGLPSDRFSAERPEGSISTLTIQRTEQRDSAMYRCASSGDGGGLSFGSGTRLTVV.

The rearrangement links TRBV27 to TRBJ1-2; 7 nucleotides agree with TRBD1. The ends lost 5 bases at V and 1 base at J; junction bases unmatched: 1. Per the germline V gene, CDR1 is MNHEY and CDR2 is SMNVEV (reference sequence). The CDR3 covers 13 residues. Written as DNA, the CDR3 is TGTGCCAGCAGTAGGGACAGTAACTATGGCTACACCTTC. Translation gives CASSRDSNYGYTF.

This sequence joins TRBV5-1 and TRBJ1-6; D unclear. In germline, CDR1 is SGHRS, CDR2 YFSETQ. V dropped 3 bases and J dropped 0 bases, with 1 base sitting between them. The CDR3 is made up of 13 amino acids. CDR3 sequence: CASSYSYNSPLHF. For the CDR3, the DNA is TGCGCCAGCAGCTACTCCTATAATTCACCCCTCCACTTT.

This chain connects TRBV6-2 or TRBV6-3 to TRBJ1-5; TRBD1 is a possible D gene (6 bases). The CDR3 runs 14 residues. V shed 4 bases and J shed 6 bases, with 13 bases lying between them. In germline, CDR1 is MNHEY, CDR2 SVGEGT. The CDR3 sequence is CASSFGGAGQPQHF. The CDR3 DNA reads TGTGCCAGCAGTTTTGGGGGCGCGGGTCAGCCCCAGCATTTT.

The chain has TRBV5-4 and TRBJ1-5; D gene uncertain. Germline CDR1 and CDR2: SGHNT and YYREEE (reference sequence). V was cut by 5 bases and J by 4 bases, with 13 bases left in between. The CDR3 consists of 14 residues. The CDR3 coding sequence is TGTGCCAGCAGAAAGTACGGCGGGAATCAGCCCCAGCATTTT. It specifies CASRKYGGNQPQHF.

V gene TRBV19 combines with J gene TRBJ1-1; 9 positions match TRBD1. CDR3 size: 14 residues. Looked up from germline, CDR1 is LNHDA and CDR2 is SQIVND (reference sequence). V lost 10 bases to trimming and J lost 1 base; unmatched junction nucleotides: 7. The CDR3 DNA reads TGTGCCACCAAGGGACAGGGATCGAACACTGAAGCTTTCTTT. Translation: CATKGQGSNTEAFF.

This clone is medium-sized within its sample. J is TRBJ1-1 and V is TRBV7-2; D possibly corresponds to TRBD1 (5 bases). From germline, CDR1 is SGHTA and CDR2 FQGNSA. CDR3 length: 14 amino acids. V was pared by 3 bases and J by 5 bases, with 13 bases between. The CDR3 bases are TGTGCCAGCAGCTTGGGTTGGGGGAGTACTGAAGCTTTCTTT. This sequence encodes CASSLGWGSTEAFF. Based on the CDR3 plus reference TRBV7-2 and TRBJ1-1, the full variable domain is GAGVSQSPSNKVTEKGKDVELRCDPISGHTALYWYRQSLGQGLEFLIYFQGNSAPDKSGLPSDRFSAERTGGSVSTLTIQRTQQEDSAVYLCASSLGWGSTEAFFGQGTRLTVV.

For the CDR3, the DNA is TGTGCCAGCTCAAATCTCCAGTCACCCAATCAGCCCCAGCATTTT. This gives the protein CASSNLQSPNQPQHF. V is TRBV18 and J is TRBJ1-5; D remains ambiguous. The germline CDR1 and CDR2 sequences are KGHSH and LQKENI. This CDR3 contains 15 residues. The V end lost 5 bases, the J end lost 3 bases, and 14 bases lay between the germline ends. Using reference TRBV18 and TRBJ1-5 for the parts outside the CDR3, the full variable domain is NAGVMQNPRHLVRRRGQEARLRCSPMKGHSHVYWYRQLPEEGLKFMVYLQKENIIDESGMPKERFSAEFPKEGPSILRIQQVVRGDSAAYFCASSNLQSPNQPQHFGDGTRLSIL.

The chain has TRBV5-4 and TRBJ2-2, with 9 bases that match TRBD1. This CDR3 is 17 amino acids long. J was trimmed by 6 bases and V by 4 bases; bases with no gene match: 13. Germline V gives CDR1 SGHNT, CDR2 YYREEE (reference sequence). CDR3 protein: CASSPAGTGSRAGELFF. The CDR3 region has the DNA TGTGCCAGCAGCCCCGCCGGGACAGGGTCTAGGGCCGGGGAGCTGTTTTTT. Drawing the rest from reference TRBV5-4 and TRBJ2-2, the complete variable domain is ETGVTQSPTHLIKTRGQQVTLRCSSQSGHNTVSWYQQALGQGPQFIFQYYREEENGRGNFPPRFSGLQFPNYSSELNVNALELDDSALYLCASSPAGTGSRAGELFFGEGSRLTVL.

This clone came up once. The chain recombines TRBV4-2 with TRBJ1-1, with TRBD1 matching over 9 bases. The CDR3 covers 15 residues. The germline CDR1 and CDR2 sequences are LGHNA and YNFKEQ. V shed 2 bases and J 5 bases; nucleotides not matched to a gene: 6. CDR3 bases: TGTGCCAGCAGCCAATACCGGACAGGGGAAACTGAAGCTTTCTTT. Protein product: CASSQYRTGETEAFF.

The V gene is TRBV12-3 or TRBV12-4, the J gene TRBJ1-2, with D hard to call. The CDR3 sequence is 13 residues long. Between the trimmed V and J ends, which lost 0 bases and 2 bases, there was a span of 4 bases. CDR3 region: CASSLAQNYGYTF. In DNA, the CDR3 is TGTGCCAGCAGTTTAGCACAGAACTATGGCTACACCTTC.

The V and J genes are TRBV5-1 and TRBJ1-5; D uncertain. The germline gives CDR1 SGHRS, CDR2 YFSETQ. V was cut by 0 bases and J by 6 bases, with 16 bases left in between. The CDR3 spans 16 residues. DNA for the CDR3: TGCGCCAGCAGCTTGGACCCCTGGAGGGTAGGTCAGCCCCAGCATTTT. It codes for CASSLDPWRVGQPQHF.

The chain recombines TRBV5-4 with TRBJ1-2, with a tentative D call TRBD1 (6 bases). This CDR3 comprises 13 residues. The V gene lost 0 bases and the J gene lost 6 bases, with 9 bases spanning the gap. Per the germline V gene, CDR1 is SGHNT and CDR2 is YYREEE (reference sequence). CDR3 amino acids: CASSLDRVNGYTF. CDR3 nucleotides: TGTGCCAGCAGCTTGGACAGGGTAAATGGCTACACCTTC. Based on the CDR3 plus reference TRBV5-4 and TRBJ1-2, the full variable domain is ETGVTQSPTHLIKTRGQQVTLRCSSQSGHNTVSWYQQALGQGPQFIFQYYREEENGRGNFPPRFSGLQFPNYSSELNVNALELDDSALYLCASSLDRVNGYTFGSGTRLTVV.

The chain carries TRBV7-2 and TRBJ2-4; D gene uncertain. Germline V gives CDR1 SGHTA, CDR2 FQGNSA. This CDR3 spans 14 amino acids. The V end lost 1 base, the J end lost 6 bases, and 10 bases lay between the germline ends. Here the CDR3 DNA reads TGTGCCAGCAGCTTAGAGTGGCAGGCAAACATTCAGTACTTC. It encodes CASSLEWQANIQYF.

The gene calls are TRBV5-4 and TRBJ2-5; no reliable D call. CDR1 SGHNT and CDR2 YYREEE come from the germline V gene (reference sequence). V lost 2 bases to trimming and J lost 3 bases, with 8 bases between them. CDR3 length equals 13 residues. Written as DNA, the CDR3 is TGTGCCAGCAGCTTATTGGCAGAAGAGACCCAGTACTTC. Translation gives CASSLLAEETQYF.

This clone appeared once. The rearrangement uses TRBV4-3 and TRBJ1-6; D is undetermined. The CDR3 sequence is 16 residues long. Germline assignment: CDR1 LGHNA and CDR2 YSLEER. Trimming shortened V by 6 bases and J by 0 bases, and 12 bases separated the two germline ends. The CDR3 region has the DNA TGCGCCAGCAGTAGGTCCGGGTCCTCCTATAATTCACCCCTCCACTTT. The encoded protein is CASSRSGSSYNSPLHF.

The rearrangement links TRBV7-2 to TRBJ1-5; D perhaps matches TRBD1 (5 bases). There are 13 residues in the CDR3. Germline V gives CDR1 SGHTA, CDR2 FQGNSA. Deletions cut 9 bases from V and 4 bases from J, with 13 bases between. This CDR3 reads CASTEGPNQPQHF. CDR3 nucleotide sequence: TGTGCCAGTACGGAGGGGCCGAATCAGCCCCAGCATTTT.

The chain employs TRBV19 and TRBJ1-5, with TRBD1 matching over 7 bases. CDR3 length: 15 amino acids. The germline V gene has CDR1 LNHDA and CDR2 SQIVND (reference sequence). Trimming cost V 5 bases and J 10 bases; bases outside gene matches: 14. CDR3 in amino acids: CASSDSPGQNIPQHF. CDR3 in DNA: TGTGCCAGTAGTGACTCTCCGGGACAGAATATTCCCCAGCATTTT.

The V and J genes are TRBV5-1 and TRBJ1-4; D call uncertain. CDR1 and CDR2 from the germline V gene are SGHRS and YFSETQ. V was pared by 6 bases and J by 0 bases, with 9 bases between. The CDR3 covers 14 residues. CDR3 loop: CASKEGATNEKLFF. In DNA, the CDR3 is TGCGCCAGCAAGGAGGGTGCAACTAATGAAAAACTGTTTTTT.

Regarding this clone: One end of the junction does not line up with germline, which may come from a read error. CDR3 sequence (DNA): TGTGCTAGCAGCTCCTTAACCCAGGGGACCGGGGAGCTGTTTTTT. It specifies CASSSLTQGTGELFF. The V call is TRBV7-7, the J call TRBJ2-2; TRBD1 might be the D (6 bases). Per the germline V gene, CDR1 is SSHAT and CDR2 is FNYEAQ (reference sequence). This CDR3 is built from 15 residues.